What follows are 20 T cell receptor beta chains derived from one specimen sequenced in a study of T cells in Graves' hyperthyroidism and ophthalmopathy. Template material for amplifying TCR beta CDR3 regions consisted of RNA transcripts. When the TCR CDR3 underwent first-round RT-PCR, the HTBI primer set was used. TCRdb passed the multiplex PCR reads through MiXCR, listing each CDR3 protein once. The sample consists of over 500,000 distinct CDR3 sequences, 12% to 15% of them appearing once. Sequenced sample: blood. All receptors come from a woman in her thirties or forties with Graves' hyperthyroidism.

The chain carries TRBV4-1 and TRBJ2-2, with TRBD1 matching over 9 bases. This CDR3 region has 14 residues. Germline V gives CDR1 MGHRA, CDR2 YSYEKL. Trimming removed 2 bases from V and 6 bases from J; junction bases left unmatched: 1. CDR3 in DNA: TGCGCCAGCAGCCAATGGACAGGGGCCGGGGAGCTGTTTTTT. Amino acid sequence: CASSQWTGAGELFF.

This clonotype has ten or more counts. This chain connects TRBV28 to TRBJ1-2; a weak D match, TRBD1 (5 bases). The V gene lost 5 bases and the J gene lost 0 bases, with 13 bases spanning the gap. This CDR3 has 15 amino acids. Germline CDR1 and CDR2: MDHEN and SYDVKM. The CDR3 is CASSPAGGSNYGYTF. The CDR3 DNA follows: TGTGCCAGCAGTCCAGCGGGGGGATCTAACTATGGCTACACCTTC.

There are a few counts of this clonotype. This chain joins TRBV4-2 and TRBJ1-3, with D hard to call. This CDR3 has 16 amino acids. V was pared by 1 base and J by 0 bases, with 10 bases between. Germline CDR1 reads LGHNA; CDR2 reads YNFKEQ. CDR3 loop: CASSQGRTNSGNTIYF. The CDR3 DNA follows: TGTGCCAGCAGCCAAGGACGGACGAACTCTGGAAACACCATATATTTT.

The chain recombines TRBV5-1 with TRBJ2-3, with D maybe TRBD1 (6 bases). The CDR3 loop spans 17 amino acids. In germline, CDR1 is SGHRS, CDR2 YFSETQ. The V end was cut by 7 bases, the J end by 0 bases, with 21 bases between. The CDR3 DNA reads TGCGCCAGCCCAATATTGGGGGCAGCGAGGAGCACAGATACGCAGTATTTT. This codes for CASPILGAARSTDTQYF.

The sample holds many counts of this clonotype. The V call is TRBV12-3 or TRBV12-4, the J call TRBJ2-5; 13 bases agree with TRBD2. This CDR3 spans 18 amino acids. Trimming removed 6 bases from V and 4 bases from J; junction bases left unmatched: 14. In DNA, the CDR3 is TGTGCCAGCAGGACAATATCCGGGACTAGCGGGATCAGAGAGACCCAGTACTTC. Protein product: CASRTISGTSGIRETQYF.

This clonotype was detected many times. The V gene is TRBV20-1, the J gene TRBJ2-7; 8 bases match TRBD1. V lost 6 bases and J lost 6; bases outside the gene matches: 4. CDR1 is DFQATT and CDR2 is SNEGSKA in the germline V gene (reference sequence). The CDR3 contains 11 residues. The CDR3 DNA sequence: TGCAGTGCCGGACAGGGTCCCGAGCAGTACTTC. Translation gives CSAGQGPEQYF.

This clonotype was counted ten times or more. The chain is built from TRBV3-1 and TRBJ1-1; no clear D gene. Germline loops: CDR1 LGHDT, CDR2 YNNKEL (reference sequence). Trimming took 0 bases from V and 4 from J, leaving 9 bases between them. The CDR3 extends over 14 amino acids. The CDR3 nucleotides are TGTGCCAGCAGCCAAGATACTTGGGGCACTGAAGCTTTCTTT. It is translated as CASSQDTWGTEAFF.

This clonotype was observed at least ten times. The rearrangement joins TRBV7-8 to TRBJ1-1, with TRBD1 matching 9 bases. The CDR3 extends over 14 amino acids. Per the germline V gene, CDR1 is SGHVS and CDR2 is FQNEAQ. The trim removed 5 bases at V and 4 bases at J, leaving 5 bases unmatched. The CDR3 here is CASSKDRGSTEAFF. The CDR3 region has the DNA TGTGCCAGCAGCAAAGACAGGGGGAGCACTGAAGCTTTCTTT.

This clonotype was observed many times. The chain has TRBV5-1 and TRBJ2-5; TRBD1 matches at 7 bases. Losses at the gene ends were 4 bases for V and 5 bases for J; bases not matched to a gene: 8. Germline values: CDR1 SGHRS, CDR2 YFSETQ. This CDR3 spans 14 amino acids. This CDR3 is CASSPTGVRETQYF. CDR3 DNA sequence: TGCGCCAGCAGCCCAACAGGGGTTAGGGAGACCCAGTACTTC.

In this sample, this clonotype turned up many times. The chain is built from TRBV20-1 and TRBJ2-3; D is uncertain. Germline V gene lookup returns CDR1 DFQATT and CDR2 SNEGSKA (reference sequence). This CDR3 spans 18 amino acids. The V and J ends lost 0 bases and 2 bases respectively, with 21 bases between them. CDR3 bases: TGCAGTGCTAGAGAGAGTAGTGACGATTTCGCCCTCACAGATACGCAGTATTTT. It specifies CSARESSDDFALTDTQYF.

This clonotype was detected a few times. The chain is built from TRBV29-1 and TRBJ1-2, with 12 bases aligning to TRBD1. CDR1 is SQVTM, CDR2 ANQGSEA, per germline. CDR3 length equals 15 residues. V lost 2 bases to trimming and J lost 2 bases; unmatched junction nucleotides: 3. The DNA of the CDR3 is TGCAGCGTTGAACGGGACAGGGGGCTAAACTATGGCTACACCTTC. It is translated as CSVERDRGLNYGYTF.

This rearrangement joins TRBV7-2 to TRBJ1-1; TRBD1 agrees at 9 bases. J gave up 5 bases and V 5 bases, and 12 bases lay outside the gene matches. This CDR3 is built from 16 residues. CDR1 is SGHTA, CDR2 FQGNSA, per germline. Here the CDR3 reads CASSRARQGGETEAFF. As DNA, the CDR3 is TGTGCCAGCAGCCGAGCCCGACAGGGGGGGGAAACTGAAGCTTTCTTT. Full variable domain (remainder filled in from reference TRBV7-2 and TRBJ1-1): GAGVSQSPSNKVTEKGKDVELRCDPISGHTALYWYRQSLGQGLEFLIYFQGNSAPDKSGLPSDRFSAERTGGSVSTLTIQRTQQEDSAVYLCASSRARQGGETEAFFGQGTRLTVV.

In its sample, this clonotype was seen a few times. The chain carries TRBV12-3 or TRBV12-4 and TRBJ2-3; D gene uncertain. The germline V and J ends were trimmed by 3 bases and 1 base, with 8 bases remaining between them. This CDR3 spans 14 amino acids. DNA of the CDR3: TGTGCCAGCAGTTTTCAAGTTGGCACAGATACGCAGTATTTT. Protein sequence: CASSFQVGTDTQYF.

This chain joins TRBV14 and TRBJ2-2; 10 bases fit TRBD2. With 0 bases clipped from V and 4 bases from J, the junction kept 8 bases outside the gene matches. CDR3 length: 18 residues. CDR1 is SGHDN, CDR2 FVKESK, per germline. The CDR3 is CASSQDLGLAGVTGELFF. DNA of the CDR3: TGTGCCAGCAGCCAAGATTTAGGGCTAGCGGGAGTCACCGGGGAGCTGTTTTTT.

This clonotype was detected ten times or more. This CDR3 reads CASSLPGLAYYNEQFF. In DNA, the CDR3 is TGTGCCAGCAGTTTACCCGGGCTAGCGTACTACAATGAGCAGTTCTTC. The rearrangement links TRBV28 to TRBJ2-1; tentative D call: TRBD2 (6 bases). Germline V CDR1 and CDR2: MDHEN, SYDVKM. V was pared by 2 bases and J by 3 bases, with 14 bases between. This CDR3 is built from 16 residues.

This clonotype was counted many times. The chain links TRBV7-2 to TRBJ2-5; D is perhaps TRBD2 (5 bases). Germline values: CDR1 SGHTA, CDR2 FQGNSA. V gave up 5 bases and J gave up 7 bases, with 20 bases separating them. The CDR3 is 15 amino acids. CDR3 region: CASSPDRAGARTQYF. CDR3 DNA: TGTGCCAGCAGCCCCGACCGGGCGGGCGCACGGACCCAGTACTTC.

This clonotype was recorded a few times. The V call is TRBV16, the J call TRBJ1-2; D possibly corresponds to TRBD1 (5 bases). CDR1 is KGHSY, CDR2 FQNENV, per germline. V was clipped by 4 bases and J by 2 bases, with 8 bases between them. This CDR3 contains 13 residues. CDR3 protein: CASSPNRNYGYTF. The CDR3 DNA follows: TGTGCCAGCAGCCCGAACAGGAACTATGGCTACACCTTC.

This clonotype was counted between two and nine times. CDR3 amino acids: CSARVVGRGQGSYNEQFF. The CDR3 DNA reads as TGCAGTGCTAGAGTAGTTGGTAGGGGTCAAGGGTCCTACAATGAGCAGTTCTTC. This chain links TRBV20-1 with TRBJ2-1; D is possibly TRBD1 (5 bases). Deletions cut 1 base from V and 1 base from J, with 20 bases between. The CDR3 sequence is 18 residues long. The germline CDR1 and CDR2 sequences are DFQATT and SNEGSKA (reference sequence).

This clonotype was observed many times. The chain joins TRBV30 to TRBJ1-2; maybe TRBD1 (5 bases). Per the germline V gene, CDR1 is GTSNPN and CDR2 is SVGIG (reference sequence). The CDR3 loop spans 11 amino acids. Deletions cut 2 bases from V and 6 bases from J, with 7 bases between. CDR3 nucleotide sequence: TGTGCCTGGAGTTTGGGGGATGGCTACACCTTC. Amino acid sequence: CAWSLGDGYTF.

This clonotype has only a few counts. The rearrangement uses TRBV20-1 and TRBJ2-1; 7 nucleotides line up with TRBD2. Germline trimming cut 2 bases from V and 9 bases from J; bases unmatched to any gene: 13. Per germline, CDR1 DFQATT and CDR2 SNEGSKA (reference sequence). CDR3 length equals 15 residues. The CDR3 spells CSARRGGLAEGEQFF. The DNA for the CDR3 is TGCAGTGCTAGAAGAGGTGGGCTAGCGGAAGGTGAGCAGTTCTTC.